This TCR beta chain stems from a study of tumor and adjacent non-tumor tissue in lung cancer. Whole-study context: Approximately 4.2 million productive TCRbeta reads were obtained per sample on average.

The CDR3 totals 16 residues. Germline V lookup: CDR1 PRHDT, CDR2 FYEKMQ (reference sequence). V lost 6 bases and J lost 5; bases outside the gene matches: 15. The template was RNA from unsorted bulk tissue. Between August and November 2014, newly diagnosed, chemotherapy-naive lung cancer patients underwent thoracic surgery in China. A note on this clonotype: The antigen is undetermined. Just one base apart from a much larger clone, this may be a read error.

Study-wide findings and caveats: Tumor tissue had significantly higher TCR diversity than normal lung.

Three rounds of nested PCR, following a modified ARM-PCR protocol, produced the TCRbeta library. TCRdb redid the calling of the multiplex PCR reads with MiXCR, one entry per CDR3 protein. Of about 200,000 distinct CDR3 sequences listed, 71% are singletons. This receptor was obtained from a man in his fifties or sixties with non-small cell lung cancer. The chain couples TRBV13 to TRBJ2-7; 8 positions match TRBD2. Sequencing was done on a sample of lung tumor tissue. CDR3: CASSTLSGSRLNEQYF. DNA for the CDR3: TGTGCCAGCAGTACCCTGAGCGGGAGCCGTCTTAACGAGCAGTACTTC.